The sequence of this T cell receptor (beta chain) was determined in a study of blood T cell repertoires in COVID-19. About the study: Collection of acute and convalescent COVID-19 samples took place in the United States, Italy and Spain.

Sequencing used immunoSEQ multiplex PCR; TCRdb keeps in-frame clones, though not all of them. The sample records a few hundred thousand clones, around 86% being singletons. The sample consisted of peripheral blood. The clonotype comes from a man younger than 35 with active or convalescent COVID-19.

The CDR3 protein is CASSKSLESYEQYF. The CDR3 DNA is TGTGCCAGCAGCAAATCACTGGAGTCCTACGAGCAGTACTTC. This sequence joins TRBV5-6 and TRBJ2-7; no clear D. There are 14 residues in the CDR3. The ends were cut back, 4 bases at V and 1 base at J, with 12 bases in the middle. Germline CDR1 reads SGHDT; CDR2 reads YYEEEE.